The 7 T cell receptor beta chains presented below share a single source sample, sequenced in a study of blood T cells in healthy people across ages. Using a J-beta primer mix together with a sample-barcoded 5' primer, a second PCR was run for roughly 6 to 11 cycles. From the 5' RACE reads, TCRdb called clonotypes with MiXCR, one entry per CDR3 protein. The sample lists hundreds of thousands of distinct CDR3 sequences, about 30% occurring once. The specimen sequenced was blood. Receptor source: a woman of 80 years or more in good health.

The V and J genes are TRBV20-1 and TRBJ2-5; D possibly corresponds to TRBD2 (5 bases). The CDR3 has 14 residues. CDR1 DFQATT and CDR2 SNEGSKA come from the germline V gene (reference sequence). Trimming removed 0 bases at V and 4 bases at J, with 12 bases between. CDR3 amino acids: CSARDRGKGETQYF. CDR3 bases: TGCAGTGCTAGAGATCGGGGTAAAGGAGAGACCCAGTACTTC.

The rearrangement uses TRBV5-1 and TRBJ2-3, with D unresolved. The V gene's germline CDR1 is SGHRS and CDR2 YFSETQ. Trimming shortened V by 4 bases and J by 2 bases, and 14 bases separated the two germline ends. The CDR3 contains 15 residues. CDR3 sequence reads: CASSPRTRNTDTQYF. The DNA of the CDR3 is TGCGCCAGCAGCCCACGGACGCGGAACACAGATACGCAGTATTTT.

This clonotype was counted many times. This rearrangement joins TRBV5-1 to TRBJ2-7; possibly TRBD2 for D (6 bases). The CDR3 runs 14 residues. The germline V gene encodes CDR1 SGHRS and CDR2 YFSETQ. The V gene lost 1 base and the J gene lost 6 bases, with 14 bases spanning the gap. CDR3: CASSLSTGAGEQYF. CDR3 coding DNA: TGCGCCAGCAGCTTGTCCACAGGAGCGGGCGAGCAGTACTTC.

This clonotype has a count of ten or more. The chain has TRBV5-1 and TRBJ2-1; 12 bases map to TRBD2. This CDR3 region has 21 residues. V lost 3 bases to trimming and J lost 0 bases; unmatched junction nucleotides: 16. CDR1 and CDR2 (germline): SGHRS, YFSETQ. DNA of the CDR3: TGCGCCAGCAGCTCAGACGCAACTAGCGGGGGGCTTAGGAGCTCCTACAATGAGCAGTTCTTC. Translated: CASSSDATSGGLRSSYNEQFF.

This clonotype was detected many times. The chain links TRBV7-9 to TRBJ1-2; TRBD1 agrees at 8 bases. The ends lost 8 bases at V and 5 bases at J; junction bases unmatched: 13. The V gene's germline CDR1 is SEHNR and CDR2 FQNEAQ (reference sequence). The CDR3 sequence is 15 residues long. The CDR3 spells CASLSGDRLSYGYTF. The DNA for the CDR3 is TGTGCCAGCCTCTCCGGGGACAGGCTTTCTTATGGCTACACCTTC.

This chain uses TRBV7-2 with TRBJ2-7; D might be TRBD2 (6 bases). Trimming cost V 4 bases and J 3 bases, with 16 bases left between them. This CDR3 spans 15 amino acids. CDR1 SGHTA and CDR2 FQGNSA come from the germline V gene. The CDR3 reads CASSSEAGSYYEQYF. The CDR3 DNA reads as TGTGCCAGCAGCTCGGAGGCGGGGAGCTACTACGAGCAGTACTTC. Looking up the rest from reference TRBV7-2 and TRBJ2-7 gives the full variable domain: GAGVSQSPSNKVTEKGKDVELRCDPISGHTALYWYRQSLGQGLEFLIYFQGNSAPDKSGLPSDRFSAERTGGSVSTLTIQRTQQEDSAVYLCASSSEAGSYYEQYFGPGTRLTVT.

The chain is built from TRBV5-5 and TRBJ2-3; 8 nucleotides agree with TRBD1. J was trimmed by 7 bases and V by 4 bases; bases with no gene match: 14. This CDR3 is built from 16 residues. Germline CDR1 and CDR2: SGHKS and YYEKEE (reference sequence). The CDR3 sequence is CASSTAGTGFPNTQYF. CDR3 DNA sequence: TGTGCCAGCAGCACCGCCGGGACAGGCTTTCCGAATACGCAGTATTTT.